Reported below is one T cell receptor (beta chain). The CDR3 has 14 amino acids. V lost 5 bases to trimming and J lost 4 bases; unmatched junction nucleotides: 8. CDR1 SNHLY and CDR2 FYNNEI come from the germline V gene. In the original analysis: Amplification of reference gene primers was used by the study to estimate nucleated cell counts. TCRdb keeps only in-frame clones here, not all; method: immunoSEQ multiplex PCR. That table supplies the V and J calls and clone size; D and trimming were determined from the DNA. This table has tens of thousands of clones, approximately 86% appearing once. The sample is drawn from a study of blood T cell repertoires in COVID-19.

The source material was peripheral blood. The chain joins TRBV2 to TRBJ2-7; 7 positions match TRBD1. The receptor was isolated from a woman between 65 and 79 years old with acute or convalescent COVID-19. The CDR3 region has the DNA TGTGCCAGCAGTCAGATAGGACAGGTTTACGAGCAGTACTTC. Translating gives CASSQIGQVYEQYF. The full variable domain, rest sourced from reference TRBV2 and TRBJ2-7, is EPEVTQTPSHQVTQMGQEVILRCVPISNHLYFYWYRQILGQKVEFLVSFYNNEISEKSEIFDDQFSVERPDGSNFTLKIRSTKLEDSAMYFCASSQIGQVYEQYFGPGTRLTVT.